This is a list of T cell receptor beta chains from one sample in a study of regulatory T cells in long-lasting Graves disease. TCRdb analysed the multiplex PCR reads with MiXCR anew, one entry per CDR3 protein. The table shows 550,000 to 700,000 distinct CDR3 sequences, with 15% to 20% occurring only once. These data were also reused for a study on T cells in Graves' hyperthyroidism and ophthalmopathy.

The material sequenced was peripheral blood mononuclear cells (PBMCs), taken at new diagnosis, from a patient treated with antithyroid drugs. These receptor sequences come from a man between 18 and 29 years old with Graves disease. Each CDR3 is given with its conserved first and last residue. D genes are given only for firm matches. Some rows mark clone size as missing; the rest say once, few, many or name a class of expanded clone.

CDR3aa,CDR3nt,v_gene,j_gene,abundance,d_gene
CASSRGQGSENTEAFF,TGTGCCAGCAGCCGAGGGCAGGGGAGTGAGAACACTGAAGCTTTCTTT,TRBV7-9,TRBJ1-1,-,-
CASSSRLAGEKSNEQFF,TGTGCCAGCAGCTCCCGACTAGCGGGAGAGAAAAGCAATGAGCAGTTCTTC,TRBV7-2,TRBJ2-1,few,TRBD2
CATSERGSSYNEQFF,TGTGCCACGTCGGAACGGGGCAGCTCCTACAATGAGCAGTTCTTC,TRBV24-1,TRBJ2-1,few,-
CASSVVEQYF,TGTGCCAGCAGTGTTGTAGAGCAGTACTTC,TRBV2,TRBJ2-7,-,-
CASSPDGGGPGYNKEQFF,TGTGCCAGCAGTCCCGATGGGGGGGGGCCCGGGTACAATAAAGAGCAGTTCTTC,TRBV28,TRBJ2-1,-,-
CASSPTSGITGELFF,TGTGCCAGCAGCCCCACCAGCGGGATAACCGGGGAGCTGTTTTTT,TRBV27,TRBJ2-2,many,TRBD2
CAWGLGADTQYF,TGTGCCTGGGGGCTCGGAGCAGATACGCAGTATTTT,TRBV30,TRBJ2-3,-,-
CASSLEGQGPYEQYF,TGCGCCAGCAGCTTGGAGGGACAGGGACCCTACGAGCAGTACTTC,TRBV5-1,TRBJ2-7,many,TRBD1
CASRPPGQGYGYTF,TGTGCCAGCAGACCGCCGGGACAGGGCTATGGCTACACCTTC,TRBV6-1,TRBJ1-2,once,TRBD1
CASTPTGSEQFF,TGTGCCAGCACACCGACAGGGTCTGAGCAGTTCTTC,TRBV5-5,TRBJ2-1,many,TRBD1
CASSQGSGRANEQFF,TGTGCCAGCAGCCAAGGTAGCGGGAGGGCTAATGAGCAGTTCTTC,TRBV14,TRBJ2-1,-,TRBD2
CASSSPGTGDYGYTF,TGTGCCAGCAGTTCCCCCGGGACAGGGGACTATGGCTACACCTTC,TRBV12-3/TRBV12-4,TRBJ1-2,few,TRBD1
CASSPYSGTQYF,TGTGCCAGCAGCCCTTATTCTGGTACGCAGTATTTT,TRBV6-2/TRBV6-3,TRBJ2-3,few,-
CASRVDLAGARFGNEQFF,TGTGCCAGCAGAGTTGATCTAGCGGGAGCCCGTTTTGGCAATGAGCAGTTCTTC,TRBV5-6,TRBJ2-1,few,TRBD2
CSARATSAMRYNEQFF,TGCAGTGCTAGAGCGACTAGCGCCATGCGATACAATGAGCAGTTCTTC,TRBV20-1,TRBJ2-1,-,TRBD2
CASSLNSQEVWRERYNEQFF,TGTGCCAGCAGCTTAAATTCCCAGGAGGTTTGGCGGGAAAGATACAATGAGCAGTTCTTC,TRBV11-2,TRBJ2-1,many,-
CAISESGLLRVGYTF,TGTGCCATCAGTGAGTCCGGACTGCTCCGGGTTGGCTACACCTTC,TRBV10-3,TRBJ1-2,-,-
CASSQEPSGSNTQYF,TGTGCCAGCAGCCAAGAACCTAGCGGGTCTAATACGCAGTATTTT,TRBV4-2,TRBJ2-3,few,TRBD2
CASSYSWDFQTEAFF,TGTGCCAGCAGTTACTCTTGGGATTTTCAGACTGAAGCTTTCTTT,TRBV6-5,TRBJ1-1,many,-
CSVVVVQHYEQYF,TGCAGCGTTGTAGTAGTACAGCACTACGAGCAGTACTTC,TRBV29-1,TRBJ2-7,-,-
CASSFEPPWEQFF,TGTGCCAGCAGCTTTGAACCACCGTGGGAGCAGTTCTTC,TRBV5-4,TRBJ2-1,few,-
CASSPIGTQETQYF,TGTGCCAGCAGCCCGATCGGCACCCAAGAGACCCAGTACTTC,TRBV5-1,TRBJ2-5,-,-